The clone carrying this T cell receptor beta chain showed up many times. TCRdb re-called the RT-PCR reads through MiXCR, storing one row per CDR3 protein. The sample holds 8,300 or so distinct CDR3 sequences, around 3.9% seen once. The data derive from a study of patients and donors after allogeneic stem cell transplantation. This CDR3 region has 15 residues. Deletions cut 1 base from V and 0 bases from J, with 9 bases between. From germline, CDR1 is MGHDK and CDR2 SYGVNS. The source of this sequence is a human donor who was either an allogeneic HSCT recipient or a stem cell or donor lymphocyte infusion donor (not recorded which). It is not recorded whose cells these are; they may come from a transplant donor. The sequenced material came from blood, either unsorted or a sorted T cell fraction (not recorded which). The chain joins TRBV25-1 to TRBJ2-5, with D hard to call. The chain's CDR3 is CASSEWLGNQETQYF. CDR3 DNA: TGTGCCAGCAGTGAATGGCTGGGGAACCAAGAGACCCAGTACTTC.